A single T cell receptor (beta chain) is shown here with its context. The germline V and J ends were trimmed by 3 bases and 8 bases, with 6 bases remaining between them. The CDR3 consists of 11 residues. The germline gives CDR1 SGHNT, CDR2 YYREEE (reference sequence). Using immunoSEQ multiplex PCR, the repertoire was profiled, and TCRdb retains in-frame clones only, with some absent. The sample has tens of thousands of clones, around 81% seen once. The data belong to a study of blood T cell repertoires in COVID-19. The chain links TRBV5-4 to TRBJ2-1; a possible D gene is TRBD2 (5 bases). This clonotype was sampled from a man older than 75 with COVID-19, enrolled during active disease. Sequencing was done on a sample of peripheral blood. In DNA form, the CDR3 reads TGTGCCAGCAGCTCGGGATATGAGCAGTTCTTC. The encoded protein is CASSSGYEQFF.